The source of this TCR beta chain is a study of shared T cell receptors in the human thymus. Sequenced by immunoSEQ multiplex PCR; TCRdb stores in-frame clones only, minus some. The repertoire consists of 700,000 or so clones, with approximately 85% occurring once and the leading ten covering approximately 0.01%. CDR3 length: 16 residues. Germline V CDR1 and CDR2: MGHDK, SYGVNS. The ends lost 8 bases at V and 12 bases at J; junction bases unmatched: 20. Another study also made use of these data, one on human thymus T cells. That report notes: Donors consisted of healthy Finnish infants (having corrective surgery for congenital heart defects). The thymus tissue came from resections taken during corrective heart surgery. Thymic and blood repertoires appeared to show biased V and J gene usage. Thymic TCR repertoires of unrelated people reportedly overlapped highly.

Sequenced sample: thymocytes. This rearrangement joins TRBV25-1 to TRBJ1-4; 8 positions match TRBD1. This sequence was found in a girl in the first two years of life with a congenital heart defect. CDR3 residues: CASAPRSGTGFLELFF. The CDR3 DNA is TGTGCCAGCGCCCCCCGGTCCGGGACAGGCTTTCTTGAACTGTTTTTT.